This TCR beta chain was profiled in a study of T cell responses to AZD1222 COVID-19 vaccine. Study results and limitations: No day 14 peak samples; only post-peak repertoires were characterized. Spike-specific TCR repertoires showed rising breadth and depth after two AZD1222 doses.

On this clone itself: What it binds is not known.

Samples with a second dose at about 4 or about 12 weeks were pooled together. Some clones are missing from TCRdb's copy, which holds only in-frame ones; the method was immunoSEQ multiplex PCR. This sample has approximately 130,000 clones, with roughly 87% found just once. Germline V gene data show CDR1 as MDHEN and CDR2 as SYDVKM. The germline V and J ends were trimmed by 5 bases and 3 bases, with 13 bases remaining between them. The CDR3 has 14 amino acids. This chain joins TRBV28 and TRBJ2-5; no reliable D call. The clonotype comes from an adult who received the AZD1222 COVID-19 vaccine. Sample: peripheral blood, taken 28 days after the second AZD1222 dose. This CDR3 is CASSSRLWEETQYF. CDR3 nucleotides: TGTGCCAGCAGTAGCAGGTTGTGGGAAGAGACCCAGTACTTC.